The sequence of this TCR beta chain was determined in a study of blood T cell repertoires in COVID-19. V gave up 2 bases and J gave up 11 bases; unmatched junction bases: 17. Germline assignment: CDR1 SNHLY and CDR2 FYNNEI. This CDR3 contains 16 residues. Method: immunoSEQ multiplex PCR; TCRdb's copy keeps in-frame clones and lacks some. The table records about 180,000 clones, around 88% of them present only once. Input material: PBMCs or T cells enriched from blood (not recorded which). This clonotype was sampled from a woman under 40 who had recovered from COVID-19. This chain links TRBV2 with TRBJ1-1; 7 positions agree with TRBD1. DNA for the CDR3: TGTGCCAGCAGTGAATCTTTGACAGGGAAGAGTAGACAGGCTTTCTTT. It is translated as CASSESLTGKSRQAFF.